A single count supports the clone carrying this T cell receptor beta chain. Trimming shortened V by 7 bases and J by 6 bases, and 27 bases separated the two germline ends. This CDR3 spans 17 amino acids. CDR1 is SGHVS, CDR2 FQNEAQ, per germline. This record comes from a study of blood T cell repertoires in COVID-19. Study as a whole: The samples span acute and convalescent COVID-19 from the United States, Italy and Spain. The cDNA or gDNA used as material had been derived from T cells, B-cell-depleted T cells, or PBMCs.

Patients in Seattle were enrolled during active infection, then followed longitudinally. Clones were sequenced by immunoSEQ multiplex PCR, and TCRdb holds only the in-frame ones, with some missing. This repertoire shows fewer than 300,000 clones, 85% to 90% found once; its top ten account for 11%. The material sequenced was peripheral blood. This TCR was sampled from a man aged 50 or older with COVID-19, enrolled during active disease. V and J are TRBV7-8 and TRBJ1-1, with D possibly matching TRBD1 (5 bases). CDR3 residues: CASTPIQGRVGSAEAFF. The CDR3 nucleotides are TGTGCCAGCACTCCTATCCAGGGCCGAGTAGGTTCCGCTGAAGCTTTCTTT.